This TCR beta chain was sequenced during a study of blood T cell repertoires in COVID-19. The germline CDR1 and CDR2 sequences are SEHNR and FQNEAQ (reference sequence). CDR3 length: 16 residues. V dropped 6 bases and J dropped 3; count of bases not matched to a gene: 10. Authors' data handling: For nucleated cells, counts were estimated from reference gene primer amplification. This table comes from immunoSEQ multiplex PCR, and its TCRdb copy is limited to in-frame clones, with some not included. That table furnishes V, J and clone size, whereas the DNA furnished D and trimming. The table has approximately 320,000 clones, more than 90% seen once. Participant age was 18 to 89 years, and participants resided in fewer than 25 US areas. Cohorts were based on clinical histories the participants reported. Two negative PCRs, clearance, or symptom resolution characterized the recovered Cohort 3 donors.

The sequence came from a man in his fifties or sixties who had recovered from COVID-19. The sequenced sample was PBMCs or T cells enriched from blood (not recorded which). This chain uses TRBV7-9 with TRBJ2-7; 11 bases fit TRBD2. The CDR3 nucleotides read TGTGCCAGCAGTTCCCACCCGACTAGCGGGAACTACGAGCAGTACTTC. Translated, it gives CASSSHPTSGNYEQYF.